Following are 20 T cell receptor beta chains from one sample sequenced in a study of response to subunit inactivated influenza vaccine. TCRdb ran MiXCR on the RT-PCR reads and lists one entry per CDR3 protein. The sample holds 630,000 or so distinct CDR3 sequences, approximately 15% seen once. Source: PBMCs from blood, taken 11 to 12 days after vaccination. All receptors come from a man in his fifties who received an inactivated influenza vaccine.

The chain uses TRBV6-1 and TRBJ2-3; a possible D gene is TRBD1 (5 bases). This CDR3 is 16 amino acids long. Germline V gene sequence: CDR1 MNHNS, CDR2 SASEGT. V lost 5 bases to trimming and J lost 8 bases, with 23 bases between them. The CDR3 DNA reads as TGTGCCAGCAGTACCATCCCAGGGATGGTTAGCCGTACGCAGTATTTT. It specifies CASSTIPGMVSRTQYF.

In this sample, this clonotype turned up a few times. The rearrangement links TRBV5-1 to TRBJ1-4; D remains ambiguous. The V gene lost 0 bases and the J gene lost 2 bases, with 5 bases spanning the gap. This CDR3 is 14 amino acids long. Germline CDR1 is SGHRS and CDR2 is YFSETQ. The CDR3 sequence is CASSLERTNEKLFF. The CDR3 region has the DNA TGCGCCAGCAGCTTGGAGCGGACTAATGAAAAACTGTTTTTT.

V and J are TRBV7-2 and TRBJ2-6; D is undetermined. Trimming took 2 bases from V and 0 from J, leaving 5 bases between them. CDR3 length: 15 residues. Germline V gives CDR1 SGHTA, CDR2 FQGNSA. CDR3 residues: CASSLMVSGANVLTF. CDR3 in DNA: TGTGCCAGCAGCTTAATGGTCTCTGGGGCCAACGTCCTGACTTTC.

V usage is TRBV27 and J usage is TRBJ2-7; the D gene could be TRBD1 or TRBD2 (6 bases each). Germline V CDR1 and CDR2: MNHEY, SMNVEV (reference sequence). This CDR3 has 13 amino acids. V shed 6 bases and J shed 5 bases, with 14 bases lying between them. The CDR3, as DNA: TGTGCCAGCAGAGGGCAGGGGAGGAACGAGCAGTACTTC. Encoded protein: CASRGQGRNEQYF.

In its sample, this clonotype was seen a few times. The rearrangement uses TRBV5-1 and TRBJ2-7; 9 bases are shared with TRBD2. Germline CDR1 SGHRS, CDR2 YFSETQ. The V segment lost 4 bases and the J segment 2 bases; nucleotides outside the gene matches: 7. This CDR3 comprises 15 residues. CDR3 residues: CASSPAGGSTYEQYF. CDR3 sequence (DNA): TGCGCCAGCAGCCCCGCGGGGGGGAGTACCTACGAGCAGTACTTC.

The V and J genes are TRBV20-1 and TRBJ1-5; 7 bases are shared with TRBD1. With 3 bases clipped from V and 0 bases from J, the junction kept 11 bases outside the gene matches. The CDR3 is 17 residues long. CDR1 is DFQATT, CDR2 SNEGSKA, per germline (reference sequence). The DNA of the CDR3 is TGCAGTGCTAGCCCGGGACAGAGGGAGTATAGCAATCAGCCCCAGCATTTT. It codes for CSASPGQREYSNQPQHF.

The V gene is TRBV6-5, the J gene TRBJ2-7; tentatively, D is TRBD2 (6 bases). This CDR3 contains 17 residues. Germline CDR1 is MNHEY and CDR2 is SVGAGI. Deletions cut 3 bases from V and 7 bases from J, with 25 bases between. CDR3 residues: CASSYTPPAGTVREQYF. In DNA form, the CDR3 reads TGTGCCAGCAGTTATACCCCCCCGGCGGGAACAGTAAGGGAGCAGTACTTC.

This clonotype occurred a few times. This chain connects TRBV9 to TRBJ2-5, with 11 bases fitting TRBD1. The CDR3 has 15 residues. Germline CDR1 SGDLS, CDR2 YYNGEE. With 0 bases clipped from V and 5 bases from J, the junction kept 3 bases outside the gene matches. CDR3 residues: CASSVAGQGAETQYF. As DNA, the CDR3 is TGTGCCAGCAGCGTAGCCGGACAGGGGGCCGAGACCCAGTACTTC.

This clonotype was seen a few times. The chain employs TRBV7-2 and TRBJ2-1, with a tentative D call TRBD1 (6 bases). CDR1 is SGHTA, CDR2 FQGNSA, per germline. CDR3 length: 14 amino acids. Trimming took 1 base from V and 5 from J, leaving 9 bases between them. The CDR3 region has the DNA TGTGCCAGCAGCTTAGGGACAGAAAACAATGAGCAGTTCTTC. Encoded protein: CASSLGTENNEQFF. The full variable domain, its missing parts supplied by reference TRBV7-2 and TRBJ2-1, is GAGVSQSPSNKVTEKGKDVELRCDPISGHTALYWYRQSLGQGLEFLIYFQGNSAPDKSGLPSDRFSAERTGGSVSTLTIQRTQQEDSAVYLCASSLGTENNEQFFGPGTRLTVL.

This clonotype occurred many times. The chain employs TRBV12-3 or TRBV12-4 and TRBJ1-6; perhaps TRBD1 as D (6 bases). V lost 6 bases to trimming and J lost 0 bases, with 12 bases between them. The length of the CDR3 is 16 residues. The DNA of the CDR3 is TGTGCCAGCAGCCGGCGGGGGGCCTCCTATAATTCACCCCTCCACTTT. Its protein product is CASSRRGASYNSPLHF.

Comments on this clonotype: The junction and the germline gene differ at one end; a read error may be behind it. CDR3 sequence: CASSYGGRTGELSF. Written as DNA, the CDR3 is TGTGCCAGCAGTTACGGGGGAAGGACCGGGGAGCTGTCTTTT. V and J are TRBV6-5 and TRBJ2-2, with D possibly called TRBD1 or TRBD2 (5 bases each). CDR1 is MNHEY, CDR2 SVGAGI, per germline. The CDR3 spans 14 residues.

This clonotype has more than one count but fewer than ten. The J gene is TRBJ2-3, the V gene TRBV20-1, with 7 bases lining up with TRBD1. CDR1 is DFQATT and CDR2 is SNEGSKA in the germline V gene (reference sequence). The junction had 8 bases not matched to a gene; V was cut back by 5 bases and J by 0 bases. The CDR3 is made up of 15 amino acids. For the CDR3, the DNA is TGCAGTGCTGACGGGACAGCCATTAGCACAGATACGCAGTATTTT. Amino acid sequence: CSADGTAISTDTQYF.

This clonotype has just a few counts. The chain recombines TRBV13 with TRBJ1-6; D is uncertain. This CDR3 has 16 amino acids. Germline V CDR1 and CDR2: PRHDT, FYEKMQ (reference sequence). V lost 1 base and J 5 bases, leaving 12 bases between the germline ends. The CDR3 DNA reads as TGTGCCAGCAGCTTAGTCTCCCTAGTGGATAATTCACCCCTCCACTTT. Its translation is CASSLVSLVDNSPLHF.

This clonotype was detected once. The CDR3 DNA reads TGTGCCAGCAGTCCACCGCCGAGGTTGGGAAACACCATATATTTT. Residues: CASSPPPRLGNTIYF. This chain links TRBV7-9 with TRBJ1-3, with D uncertain. In germline, CDR1 is SEHNR, CDR2 FQNEAQ (reference sequence). This CDR3 has 15 residues. With 6 bases removed from V and 4 bases from J, the gap between germline ends came to 16 bases. Drawing the rest from reference TRBV7-9 and TRBJ1-3, the complete variable domain is DTGVSQNPRHKITKRGQNVTFRCDPISEHNRLYWYRQTLGQGPEFLTYFQNEAQLEKSRLLSDRFSAERPKGSFSTLEIQRTEQGDSAMYLCASSPPPRLGNTIYFGEGSWLTVV.

The rearrangement joins TRBV5-4 to TRBJ2-1, with 10 bases that match TRBD2. Trimming at V came to 4 bases and at J to 7 bases, leaving 14 bases not matched to a gene. The CDR3 extends over 17 amino acids. In germline, CDR1 is SGHNT, CDR2 YYREEE (reference sequence). In DNA, the CDR3 is TGTGCCAGCAGCCCGACTAGCGGGCGCAATACTGGAAATGAGCAGTTCTTC. Amino acids: CASSPTSGRNTGNEQFF.

The genes are TRBV2 and TRBJ2-7; 9 bases are shared with TRBD2. The germline CDR1 and CDR2 sequences are SNHLY and FYNNEI. CDR3 length: 15 amino acids. V was clipped by 7 bases and J by 3 bases; unmatched bases: 10. This chain's CDR3 is CASKSMTSGLYEQYF. DNA for the CDR3: TGTGCCAGCAAAAGTATGACTAGCGGACTCTACGAGCAGTACTTC.

V is TRBV6-2 or TRBV6-3 and J is TRBJ2-6; a weak D match, TRBD2 (6 bases). CDR3 length: 16 amino acids. V gave up 0 bases and J gave up 4 bases, with 10 bases separating them. From germline, CDR1 is MNHEY and CDR2 SVGEGT. DNA of the CDR3: TGTGCCAGCAGTTACTCGAGCGGGTACGGGGCCAACGTCCTGACTTTC. This gives the protein CASSYSSGYGANVLTF.

This clonotype was seen only a few times. The V and J genes are TRBV20-1 and TRBJ2-1; TRBD2 is a possible D gene (8 bases). The CDR3 length is 16 residues. Germline V gives CDR1 DFQATT, CDR2 SNEGSKA (reference sequence). CDR3 bases: TGCAGCGGACAGGATAGGGGCGGGAGGCATTACAATGAGCAGTTCTTC. Protein sequence: CSGQDRGGRHYNEQFF.

The chain is built from TRBV7-2 and TRBJ1-6; D call uncertain. Trimming cost V 1 base and J 0 bases, with 10 bases left between them. Germline CDR1 reads SGHTA; CDR2 reads FQGNSA. This CDR3 contains 17 residues. Written as DNA, the CDR3 is TGTGCCAGCAGCTTAGTTGAAGGTTACTCCTATAATTCACCCCTCCACTTT. Translating gives CASSLVEGYSYNSPLHF.

The CDR3 protein is CASSVGGETGELFF. DNA of the CDR3: TGTGCCAGCAGCGTAGGGGGGGAGACCGGGGAGCTGTTTTTT. The J gene is TRBJ2-2, the V gene TRBV9; D is perhaps TRBD2 (6 bases). Germline-derived CDR1 and CDR2 are SGDLS and YYNGEE. With 0 bases removed from V and 5 bases from J, the gap between germline ends came to 8 bases. The CDR3 extends over 14 amino acids.